The present T cell receptor (beta chain) was sequenced within a study of beta chain features in type 1 diabetes. The investigators reverse transcribed all of the isolated RNA, so they sequenced expressed TCRB transcripts. Some clones are missing from TCRdb's copy, which holds only in-frame ones; the method was immunoSEQ multiplex PCR. The sample has hundreds of thousands of clones, over 11% seen once. This clone was observed a handful of times. Antigen: not known. Other DNA variants within this sample encode the same CDR3. Deletions cut 4 bases from V and 3 bases from J, with 4 bases between. The CDR3 has 11 residues. Per germline, CDR1 MDHEN and CDR2 SYDVKM. Findings and limits, study-wide: The study found moderately but significantly shorter TCRB CDR3s in all four CD4+ subsets of Type 1 diabetes patients.

The chain is built from TRBV28 and TRBJ2-7, with D uncertain. The sequence derives from a man aged 18 to 29 with type 1 diabetes. The specimen sequenced was naive CD4+ T cells from blood. CDR3 bases: TGTGCCAGCAGTTCCGGCTACGAGCAGTACTTC. Amino acid sequence: CASSSGYEQYF.